Presented here are 11 T cell receptor beta chains from one specimen sequenced in a study of blood T cell repertoires in COVID-19. TCRdb's table, derived via immunoSEQ multiplex PCR, lists solely in-frame clones and lacks some. The sample includes around 200,000 clones, roughly 84% of them seen just once. Material for sequencing was peripheral blood. Receptors were obtained from an elderly woman with acute or convalescent COVID-19.

This clone was seen once. The chain uses TRBV7-2 and TRBJ2-2, with D uncertain. CDR1 is SGHTA and CDR2 is FQGNSA in the germline V gene. V lost 4 bases to trimming and J lost 4 bases, with 13 bases between them. The CDR3 totals 15 residues. CDR3: CASSYNILGTGELFF. The CDR3 bases are TGTGCCAGCAGCTATAATATTCTCGGCACCGGGGAGCTGTTTTTT. Using reference TRBV7-2 and TRBJ2-2 for the parts outside the CDR3, the full variable domain is GAGVSQSPSNKVTEKGKDVELRCDPISGHTALYWYRQSLGQGLEFLIYFQGNSAPDKSGLPSDRFSAERTGGSVSTLTIQRTQQEDSAVYLCASSYNILGTGELFFGEGSRLTVL.

The chain recombines TRBV11-2 with TRBJ1-2; D is unclear. CDR3 size: 16 residues. Germline V gene lookup returns CDR1 SGHAT and CDR2 FQNNGV. Trimming left V 1 base short and J 3 bases short, with 15 bases between. The CDR3, as DNA: TGTGCCAGCAGCTTAGTAGGCCAGAGGATAGACTATGGCTACACCTTC. It is translated as CASSLVGQRIDYGYTF.

This chain connects TRBV3-1 (or the pseudogene TRBV3-2) to TRBJ2-1; TRBD2 matches 11 bases. CDR3 length: 15 amino acids. Trimming at V came to 4 bases and at J to 6 bases, leaving 5 bases not matched to a gene. CDR1 is LGHDT and CDR2 is YNNKEL in the germline V gene (reference sequence). The CDR3 DNA is TGTGCCAGCAGCCCTGGACTAGCGGGTGTCAATGAGCAGTTCTTC. This codes for CASSPGLAGVNEQFF.

The V and J genes are TRBV2 and TRBJ2-3; 7 nucleotides agree with TRBD1. Germline assignment: CDR1 SNHLY and CDR2 FYNNEI. The CDR3 covers 15 residues. Trimming took 8 bases from V and 1 from J; bases not matched to a gene: 9. In DNA, the CDR3 is TGTGCCAGCGGAAGGGGGCCCGGGGGCACAGATACGCAGTATTTT. Translation: CASGRGPGGTDTQYF.

The genes are TRBV5-6 and TRBJ2-7, with a tentative D call TRBD2 (7 bases). The CDR3 spans 16 residues. V shed 4 bases and J shed 2 bases, with 19 bases lying between them. CDR1 is SGHDT, CDR2 YYEEEE, per germline. The CDR3 region is CASSPGGLAVPYEQYF. The CDR3 region has the DNA TGTGCCAGCAGCCCCGGGGGGCTAGCGGTACCCTACGAGCAGTACTTC.

The rearrangement joins TRBV18 to TRBJ2-2; 12 bases align to TRBD2. Trimming cost V 6 bases and J 5 bases; bases outside gene matches: 7. The V gene's germline CDR1 is KGHSH and CDR2 LQKENI. The CDR3 consists of 16 residues. CDR3 amino acids: CASSHLAGGSTGELFF. CDR3 nucleotide sequence: TGTGCCAGCTCTCATCTAGCGGGAGGGTCGACCGGGGAGCTGTTTTTT.

At least ten counts were recorded for this clone. Other DNA sequences in this sample translate to the same CDR3. V and J are TRBV7-2 and TRBJ2-6; 7 nucleotides align to TRBD2. CDR1 and CDR2 from the germline V gene are SGHTA and FQGNSA. V was pared by 5 bases and J by 0 bases, with 7 bases of the junction left unmatched. This CDR3 is 17 amino acids long. CDR3 bases: TGTGCCAGCAGCCTTAGCGGGCCCAACTCTGGGGCCAACGTCCTGACTTTC. Translated: CASSLSGPNSGANVLTF.

The chain has TRBV6-5 and TRBJ2-7; 7 bases map to TRBD2. After removal of 6 bases from V and 1 base from J, the junction contained 9 bases not matched to a gene. This CDR3 is built from 15 residues. Germline CDR1 and CDR2: MNHEY and SVGAGI. CDR3 region: CASSSPASGSYEQYF. The CDR3 DNA is TGTGCCAGCAGCTCCCCCGCTAGCGGATCCTACGAGCAGTACTTC.

V and J are TRBV7-9 and TRBJ2-1; unclear D gene. The germline gives CDR1 SEHNR, CDR2 FQNEAQ (reference sequence). CDR3 length: 15 residues. Trimming pared 2 bases from V and 0 bases from J, leaving 8 bases between. CDR3 nucleotide sequence: TGTGCCAGCAGCTTAACTGAGGACTCCTACAATGAGCAGTTCTTC. Its translation is CASSLTEDSYNEQFF.

This clone occurred once. V and J are TRBV24-1 and TRBJ2-1; TRBD1 matches 10 bases. The ends lost 3 bases at V and 8 bases at J; junction bases unmatched: 6. The germline CDR1 and CDR2 sequences are KGHDR and SFDVKD. CDR3 length equals 15 residues. DNA of the CDR3: TGTGCCACCAGTGATCTGGGACAGGGGCGGGATGAGCAGTTCTTC. Its translation: CATSDLGQGRDEQFF.

J is TRBJ1-4 and V is TRBV6-2 or TRBV6-3; 8 positions agree with TRBD1. Germline loops: CDR1 MNHEY, CDR2 SVGEGT. This CDR3 contains 14 residues. V shed 2 bases, J shed 14 bases, and the junction held 10 bases outside the gene matches. In nucleotides, the CDR3 is TGTGCCAGCAGTTACGGGACAGGTGGGGGCCGGCTGTTTTTT. It yields the protein CASSYGTGGGRLFF.